Reported below is one TCR beta chain. These data belong to a study of blood T cell repertoires in COVID-19. The wider study: Acute and convalescent COVID-19 samples came from the United States, Italy and Spain.

Clones were read by immunoSEQ multiplex PCR, and TCRdb kept only the in-frame ones, dropping some. The table includes approximately 130,000 clones, about four fifths detected once. Deletions cut 1 base from V and 8 bases from J, with 23 bases between. Germline V gene sequence: CDR1 LNHDA, CDR2 SQIVND (reference sequence). The CDR3 sequence is 18 residues long. The receptor was derived from a man aged 40-49 years with active or convalescent COVID-19. The V gene is TRBV19, the J gene TRBJ2-2; weak D call: TRBD1 (5 bases). The material sequenced was peripheral blood. CDR3 in DNA: TGTGCCAGTAGTATAGCTTTTCTGACCACCCAGGGTTCTGGGGAGCTGTTTTTT. Amino acids: CASSIAFLTTQGSGELFF. Complete variable domain (other parts from reference TRBV19 and TRBJ2-2): DGGITQSPKYLFRKEGQNVTLSCEQNLNHDAMYWYRQDPGQGLRLIYYSQIVNDFQKGDIAEGYSVSREKKESFPLTVTSAQKNPTAFYLCASSIAFLTTQGSGELFFGEGSRLTVL.